The clone carrying this TCR beta chain came up a few times. What it recognizes is unknown. CDR3 length equals 15 residues. Trimming pared 6 bases from V and 3 bases from J, leaving 18 bases between. The germline CDR1 and CDR2 sequences are LNHDA and SQIVND (reference sequence). This sample was taken from a study of OX40 agonist ivuxolimab in advanced cancers. Study-level results: Certain nonresponders likewise exhibited a low normalized T-cell clonal expansion. Expanded clones were, on average, more numerous among CD8+ T cells than CD4+. Blood T cells, both CD4+ and CD8+, expanded clonally by week 6 at 0.1 to 3.0 mg/kg.

The method was immunoSEQ multiplex PCR; TCRdb's version includes in-frame clones alone and lacks a portion of them. The table has around 9,900 clones, about 66% seen once. The sample here was CD4+ or CD8+ T cells sorted from blood, taken in a trial of the OX40 agonist ivuxolimab. V gene TRBV19 combines with J gene TRBJ2-7; tentatively, D is TRBD1 or TRBD2 (6 bases each). The clonotype originates from an adult with an advanced solid tumor such as melanoma, head and neck, liver or kidney cancer. CDR3 residues: CASSQEGGGIYEQYF. The CDR3 nucleotides are TGTGCCAGTAGCCAGGAAGGGGGAGGAATCTACGAGCAGTACTTC.